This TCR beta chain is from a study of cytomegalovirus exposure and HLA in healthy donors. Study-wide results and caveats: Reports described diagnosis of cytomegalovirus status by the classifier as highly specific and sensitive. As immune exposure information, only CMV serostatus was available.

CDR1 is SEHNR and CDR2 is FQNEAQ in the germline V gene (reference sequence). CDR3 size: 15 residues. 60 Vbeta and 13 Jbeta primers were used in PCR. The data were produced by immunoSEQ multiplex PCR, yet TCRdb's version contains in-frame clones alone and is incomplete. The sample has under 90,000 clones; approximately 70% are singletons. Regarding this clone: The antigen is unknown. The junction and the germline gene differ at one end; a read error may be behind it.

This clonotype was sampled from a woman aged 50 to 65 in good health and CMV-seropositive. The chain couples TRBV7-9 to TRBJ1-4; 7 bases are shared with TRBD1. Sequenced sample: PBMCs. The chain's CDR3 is CSSSPTSGTEEKLFF. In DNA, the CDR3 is TGTTCCAGCAGCCCAACATCCGGGACAGAAGAAAAACTGTTTTTT.